Below, 29 T cell receptor beta chains from the same sample are listed, as sequenced in a study of cytomegalovirus exposure and HLA in healthy donors. TCRdb keeps only in-frame clones here, not all; method: immunoSEQ multiplex PCR. The sample records around 120,000 clones, approximately 90% being singletons. The specimen sequenced was PBMCs. The receptors were gathered from a man younger than 35 in good health and CMV-seropositive.

Concerning this clone: One junction end does not reproduce the germline sequence, and a read error may be involved. The J gene is TRBJ1-4, the V gene TRBV6-4, with TRBD1 as a possible D gene (6 bases). The CDR3 has 11 amino acids. Germline V gene data show CDR1 as MRHNA and CDR2 as SNTAGT. In DNA, the CDR3 is TGTGCCAGCAGTGACGGAGGACAGATGGTTTTT. Amino acid sequence: CASSDGGQMVF.

The J gene is TRBJ2-7, the V gene TRBV5-1, with D possibly TRBD2 on 5 matching bases. The CDR3 has 13 residues. The V gene lost 0 bases and the J gene lost 2 bases, with 6 bases spanning the gap. Germline loops: CDR1 SGHRS, CDR2 YFSETQ. CDR3 in DNA: TGCGCCAGCAGCTTGGCCGGGACCTACGAGCAGTACTTC. Translated: CASSLAGTYEQYF.

The chain couples TRBV7-9 to TRBJ2-7, with a weak D call TRBD1 (9 bases). The CDR3 has 18 amino acids. V lost 3 bases, J lost 0 bases, and 21 bases lay in between. Germline V gene data show CDR1 as SEHNR and CDR2 as FQNEAQ (reference sequence). CDR3 protein: CASSFPLSGGQGSYEQYF. Here the CDR3 DNA reads TGTGCCAGCAGCTTTCCTTTAAGCGGGGGACAGGGCTCCTACGAGCAGTACTTC.

This clone was counted only a few times. The V call is TRBV19, the J call TRBJ1-2; TRBD1 might be the D (6 bases). Trimming cost V 3 bases and J 2 bases, with 13 bases left between them. The CDR3 length is 15 residues. From germline, CDR1 is LNHDA and CDR2 SQIVND (reference sequence). This CDR3 reads CASSITWDNNYGYTF. CDR3 DNA: TGTGCCAGTAGTATTACTTGGGACAACAACTATGGCTACACCTTC.

This sequence joins TRBV25-1 and TRBJ2-7; D may be TRBD2 (6 bases). Trimming stripped 4 bases from V and 7 bases from J, with 20 bases between. The germline gives CDR1 MGHDK, CDR2 SYGVNS. The CDR3 contains 15 residues. The CDR3 DNA is TGTGCCAGCAGTGTTGGGTGGGGCCGGGAGACGGAGCAGTACTTC. It yields the protein CASSVGWGRETEQYF.

The J gene is TRBJ2-1, the V gene TRBV5-1; D uncertain. Trimming shortened V by 2 bases and J by 3 bases, and 9 bases separated the two germline ends. The CDR3 length is 14 residues. Germline lookup yields CDR1 SGHRS and CDR2 YFSETQ. The CDR3 DNA sequence: TGCGCCAGCAGCTTTAATATAGACTACAATGAGCAGTTCTTC. Protein product: CASSFNIDYNEQFF.

The CDR3 bases are TGCGCCAGCCGGACAGCAACTAATGAAAAACTGTTTTTT. This codes for CASRTATNEKLFF. V is TRBV5-1 and J is TRBJ1-4; tentative D call: TRBD1 (6 bases). The CDR3 has 13 amino acids. Germline-derived CDR1 and CDR2 are SGHRS and YFSETQ. V was trimmed by 7 bases and J by 0 bases, leaving 7 bases between them.

This chain joins TRBV7-2 and TRBJ2-5; 9 bases fit TRBD2. Germline CDR1 and CDR2: SGHTA and FQGNSA. V was pared by 0 bases and J by 5 bases, with 7 bases of the junction left unmatched. The CDR3 is made up of 16 amino acids. CDR3 in amino acids: CASSLAWRGGSETQYF. CDR3 DNA sequence: TGTGCCAGCAGCTTAGCTTGGCGGGGGGGGAGTGAGACCCAGTACTTC.

J is TRBJ2-7 and V is TRBV6-1, with 8 bases that match TRBD1. The V segment lost 11 bases and the J segment 5 bases; nucleotides outside the gene matches: 11. The CDR3 is 13 residues long. Germline V CDR1 and CDR2: MNHNS, SASEGT. This chain's CDR3 is CAAGDRPGDEQYF. DNA of the CDR3: TGTGCCGCAGGGGACAGGCCGGGGGACGAGCAGTACTTC.

This chain joins TRBV6-1 and TRBJ1-4, with D maybe TRBD1 (6 bases). The V gene lost 3 bases and the J gene lost 12 bases, with 17 bases spanning the gap. The CDR3 sequence is 14 residues long. Germline assignment: CDR1 MNHNS and CDR2 SASEGT. DNA of the CDR3: TGTGCCAGCAGTGACCTCCCGGTCGGGGGGCAACTGTTTTTT. Residues: CASSDLPVGGQLFF.

The V gene is TRBV6-1, the J gene TRBJ2-3, with D perhaps TRBD2 (5 bases). Trimming left V 4 bases short and J 2 bases short, with 13 bases between. The CDR3 runs 15 residues. Germline V gene data show CDR1 as MNHNS and CDR2 as SASEGT. CDR3 bases: TGTGCCAGCAGTGGATCCGGGATGACCACAGATACGCAGTATTTT. It codes for CASSGSGMTTDTQYF.

This chain joins TRBV27 and TRBJ1-4; D may be TRBD1 (6 bases). Germline V gene lookup returns CDR1 MNHEY and CDR2 SMNVEV (reference sequence). V was pared by 5 bases and J by 0 bases, with 10 bases between. CDR3 size: 15 residues. CDR3 sequence: CASSINRATNEKLFF. The CDR3 DNA reads TGTGCCAGCAGTATTAACAGGGCAACTAATGAAAAACTGTTTTTT.

This sequence joins TRBV15 and TRBJ2-7, with TRBD2 as a possible D gene (6 bases). Trimming stripped 5 bases from V and 0 bases from J, with 17 bases between. The CDR3 is 16 residues long. Germline loops: CDR1 LNHNV, CDR2 YYDKDF (reference sequence). The CDR3 region has the DNA TGTGCCACCAGCGAACCCCAGCGGGCCCACTCCTACGAGCAGTACTTC. Protein: CATSEPQRAHSYEQYF.

J is TRBJ2-7 and V is TRBV27, with 8 bases fitting TRBD2. In germline, CDR1 is MNHEY, CDR2 SMNVEV (reference sequence). The V segment lost 5 bases and the J segment 4 bases; nucleotides outside the gene matches: 7. The CDR3 runs 14 residues. The CDR3: CASSPVSGGYEQYF. The DNA for the CDR3 is TGTGCCAGCAGTCCGGTCTCGGGGGGGTACGAGCAGTACTTC.

The V and J genes are TRBV4-1 and TRBJ2-3, with 11 bases aligning to TRBD2. V was pared by 1 base and J by 4 bases, with 4 bases of the junction left unmatched. There are 16 residues in the CDR3. Germline V CDR1 and CDR2: MGHRA, YSYEKL. CDR3 amino acids: CASSQVSGGGSDTQYF. In nucleotides, the CDR3 is TGCGCCAGCAGCCAAGTTAGCGGGGGGGGGTCAGATACGCAGTATTTT.

The rearrangement joins TRBV6-1 to TRBJ1-5; D remains unclear. V lost 7 bases, J lost 5 bases, and 3 bases lay in between. The CDR3 is 10 residues long. The germline CDR1 and CDR2 sequences are MNHNS and SASEGT. The CDR3 DNA follows: TGTGCCAGCAACTATCAGCCCCAGCATTTT. This translates into CASNYQPQHF.

This chain joins TRBV10-3 and TRBJ1-1; D not certain. V lost 8 bases, J lost 2 bases, and 18 bases lay in between. Looked up from germline, CDR1 is ENHRY and CDR2 is SYGVKD. The CDR3 loop spans 15 amino acids. The CDR3 protein is CAISSPGEGNTEAFF. CDR3 DNA sequence: TGTGCCATCTCTTCCCCCGGGGAGGGTAACACTGAAGCTTTCTTT.

The CDR3 loop is CASIGGREQYF. CDR3 DNA: TGTGCCAGCATCGGGGGGAGAGAGCAGTACTTC. The gene calls are TRBV6-5 and TRBJ2-7; 7 bases are shared with TRBD2. Germline CDR1 reads MNHEY; CDR2 reads SVGAGI. CDR3 length: 11 amino acids. The trim removed 7 bases at V and 7 bases at J, leaving 4 bases unmatched.

The J gene is TRBJ1-1, the V gene TRBV2, with 10 bases aligning to TRBD1. V lost 5 bases to trimming and J lost 5 bases; unmatched junction nucleotides: 14. The germline V gene has CDR1 SNHLY and CDR2 FYNNEI. The CDR3 spans 17 residues. CDR3 coding DNA: TGTGCCAGCAGTCTACTCCGGACAGGGGGTATGAGGACTGAAGCTTTCTTT. This encodes CASSLLRTGGMRTEAFF.

The chain couples TRBV5-4 to TRBJ1-1, with D possibly matching TRBD1 (5 bases). Germline V gene sequence: CDR1 SGHNT, CDR2 YYREEE (reference sequence). V lost 0 bases and J 1 base, leaving 13 bases between the germline ends. The CDR3 loop spans 16 amino acids. This CDR3 is CASSLGPGMRNTEAFF. In nucleotides, the CDR3 is TGTGCCAGCAGCTTGGGGCCAGGGATGAGGAACACTGAAGCTTTCTTT. Combining the CDR3 with reference TRBV5-4 and TRBJ1-1 gives the whole variable domain ETGVTQSPTHLIKTRGQQVTLRCSSQSGHNTVSWYQQALGQGPQFIFQYYREEENGRGNFPPRFSGLQFPNYSSELNVNALELDDSALYLCASSLGPGMRNTEAFFGQGTRLTVV.

The rearrangement links TRBV4-2 to TRBJ2-1, with TRBD1 matching 9 bases. Germline V gene data show CDR1 as LGHNA and CDR2 as YNFKEQ. This CDR3 contains 16 residues. V shed 1 base and J 4 bases; nucleotides not matched to a gene: 5. CDR3 residues: CASSQVPGQGYNEQFF. In nucleotides, the CDR3 is TGTGCCAGCAGCCAAGTTCCAGGACAGGGGTACAATGAGCAGTTCTTC.

This sequence joins TRBV7-2 and TRBJ2-5; 8 bases agree with TRBD2. This CDR3 comprises 16 residues. The V segment lost 0 bases and the J segment 1 base; nucleotides outside the gene matches: 4. In germline, CDR1 is SGHTA, CDR2 FQGNSA. Here the CDR3 reads CASSLALTSGQETQYF. CDR3 nucleotides: TGTGCCAGCAGCTTAGCCCTTACTAGCGGCCAAGAGACCCAGTACTTC. Combining the CDR3 with reference TRBV7-2 and TRBJ2-5 gives the whole variable domain GAGVSQSPSNKVTEKGKDVELRCDPISGHTALYWYRQSLGQGLEFLIYFQGNSAPDKSGLPSDRFSAERTGGSVSTLTIQRTQQEDSAVYLCASSLALTSGQETQYFGPGTRLLVL.

The chain employs TRBV4-1 and TRBJ2-5; D is perhaps TRBD2 (6 bases). CDR1 MGHRA and CDR2 YSYEKL come from the germline V gene. V shed 0 bases and J shed 0 bases, with 20 bases lying between them. There are 19 residues in the CDR3. In DNA, the CDR3 is TGCGCCAGCAGCCAAGATTTGATAGGGGCGGGGACGTACCAAGAGACCCAGTACTTC. It encodes CASSQDLIGAGTYQETQYF.

This chain joins TRBV5-6 and TRBJ1-1, with a possible D match to TRBD1 (5 bases). The CDR3 contains 13 residues. V shed 4 bases and J shed 6 bases, with 13 bases lying between them. The V gene's germline CDR1 is SGHDT and CDR2 YYEEEE. CDR3 residues: CASSRTGYAEAFF. The CDR3, as DNA: TGTGCCAGCAGCAGAACAGGTTACGCTGAAGCTTTCTTT.

This sequence joins TRBV7-6 and TRBJ2-2; 7 bases are a match to TRBD1. The germline CDR1 and CDR2 sequences are SGHVS and FNYEAQ. The V segment lost 4 bases and the J segment 4 bases; nucleotides outside the gene matches: 6. This CDR3 is built from 15 residues. CDR3 region: CASSYYRGRTGELFF. Here the CDR3 DNA reads TGTGCCAGCAGCTATTACAGGGGTCGCACCGGGGAGCTGTTTTTT.

The chain links TRBV5-4 to TRBJ2-2, with TRBD1 matching 8 bases. This CDR3 has 16 residues. CDR1 SGHNT and CDR2 YYREEE come from the germline V gene (reference sequence). V shed 4 bases, J shed 2 bases, and the junction held 7 bases outside the gene matches. The CDR3 sequence: CASSNADRGNTGELFF. The CDR3 DNA reads as TGTGCCAGCAGCAACGCTGACAGGGGCAACACCGGGGAGCTGTTTTTT. The whole variable domain, filled in from reference TRBV5-4 and TRBJ2-2, reads ETGVTQSPTHLIKTRGQQVTLRCSSQSGHNTVSWYQQALGQGPQFIFQYYREEENGRGNFPPRFSGLQFPNYSSELNVNALELDDSALYLCASSNADRGNTGELFFGEGSRLTVL.

CDR3 bases: TGTGCCAGCAGTCCACCGGGACAGGGGGCGGATGGCTACACCTTC. Its protein product is CASSPPGQGADGYTF. J is TRBJ1-2 and V is TRBV28; 12 positions agree with TRBD1. Per the germline V gene, CDR1 is MDHEN and CDR2 is SYDVKM. V trimming: 5 bases; J trimming: 6 bases; junction bases outside the gene matches: 7. This CDR3 contains 15 residues.

The chain links TRBV5-1 to TRBJ2-7; D is unclear. V was cut by 0 bases and J by 6 bases, with 7 bases left in between. This CDR3 comprises 12 residues. Germline loops: CDR1 SGHRS, CDR2 YFSETQ. In DNA, the CDR3 is TGCGCCAGCAGCTTGGCCGAGAGCGAGCAGTACTTC. Translating it yields CASSLAESEQYF.

The V call is TRBV10-3, the J call TRBJ2-7; 7 bases map to TRBD1. CDR1 and CDR2 (germline): ENHRY, SYGVKD. The V and J ends lost 10 bases and 1 base, in that order; junction bases with no gene match: 10. The CDR3 spans 14 residues. The chain's CDR3 is CATQGAGGSYEQYF. In DNA form, the CDR3 reads TGTGCCACCCAAGGGGCAGGGGGATCCTACGAGCAGTACTTC.